The entry below gives a single T cell receptor (beta chain) sequence along with its context. Germline CDR1 and CDR2: MNHNY and SVGAGI (reference sequence). V shed 0 bases and J 2 bases; nucleotides not matched to a gene: 3. The CDR3 runs 15 residues. The data are from a study of T cell changes during pregnancy in multiple sclerosis. Sequenced by immunoSEQ multiplex PCR; TCRdb stores in-frame clones only, minus some. The sample carries under 85,000 clones, about 93% recorded once. The source of this sequence is a female donor with multiple sclerosis, enrolled in a pregnancy study. The material sequenced was CD4+ T cells from peripheral blood mononuclear cells, taken in the second trimester of pregnancy. This chain connects TRBV6-6 to TRBJ2-5, with 7 bases that match TRBD1. This chain's CDR3 is CASSYSRQGQETQYF. The CDR3 DNA follows: TGTGCCAGCAGTTACTCAAGACAGGGACAAGAGACCCAGTACTTC.